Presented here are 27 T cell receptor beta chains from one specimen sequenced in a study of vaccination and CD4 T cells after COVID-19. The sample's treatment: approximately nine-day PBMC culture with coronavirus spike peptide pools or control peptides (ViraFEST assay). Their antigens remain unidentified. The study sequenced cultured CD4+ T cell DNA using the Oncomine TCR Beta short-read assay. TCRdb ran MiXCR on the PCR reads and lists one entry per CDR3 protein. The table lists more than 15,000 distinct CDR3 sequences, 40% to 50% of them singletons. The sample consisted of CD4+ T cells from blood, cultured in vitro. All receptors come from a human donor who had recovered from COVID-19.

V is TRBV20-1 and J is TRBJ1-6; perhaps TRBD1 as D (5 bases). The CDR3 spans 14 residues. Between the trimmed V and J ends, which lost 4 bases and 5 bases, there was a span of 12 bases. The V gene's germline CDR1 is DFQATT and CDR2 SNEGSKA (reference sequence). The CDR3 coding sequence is TGCAGTGCTAACGGACCGGACAATAATTCACCCCTCCACTTT. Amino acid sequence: CSANGPDNNSPLHF.

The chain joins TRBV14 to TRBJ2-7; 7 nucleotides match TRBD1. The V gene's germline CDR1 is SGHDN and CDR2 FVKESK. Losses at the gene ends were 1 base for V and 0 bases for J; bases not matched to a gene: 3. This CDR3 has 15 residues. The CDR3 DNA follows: TGTGCCAGCAGCCAAGTGGCAGGGGGCTCCTACGAGCAGTACTTC. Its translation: CASSQVAGGSYEQYF.

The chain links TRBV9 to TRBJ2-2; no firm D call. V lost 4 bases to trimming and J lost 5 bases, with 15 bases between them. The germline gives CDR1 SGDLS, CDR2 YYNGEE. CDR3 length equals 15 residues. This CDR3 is CASSIRALGTGELFF. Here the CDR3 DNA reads TGTGCCAGCAGCATCCGGGCCCTGGGGACCGGGGAGCTGTTTTTT.

CDR3 DNA: TGTGCCAGCATCAACACAGAGTACTCCTACGAGCAGTACTTC. Its translation: CASINTEYSYEQYF. The rearrangement joins TRBV7-8 to TRBJ2-7; D is ambiguous. V was cut by 7 bases and J by 0 bases, with 13 bases left in between. Per the germline V gene, CDR1 is SGHVS and CDR2 is FQNEAQ. This CDR3 region has 14 residues.

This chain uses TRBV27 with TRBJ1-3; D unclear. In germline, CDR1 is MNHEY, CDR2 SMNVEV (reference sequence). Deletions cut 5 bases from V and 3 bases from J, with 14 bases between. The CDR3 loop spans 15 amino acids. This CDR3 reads CASSPKMSFGNTIYF. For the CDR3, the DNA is TGTGCCAGCAGTCCTAAGATGTCGTTTGGAAACACCATATATTTT.

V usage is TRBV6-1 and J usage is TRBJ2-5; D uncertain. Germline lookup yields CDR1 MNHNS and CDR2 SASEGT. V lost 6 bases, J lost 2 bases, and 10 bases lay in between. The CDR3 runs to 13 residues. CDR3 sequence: CASRLPAQETQYF. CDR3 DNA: TGTGCCAGCAGGTTGCCAGCTCAAGAGACCCAGTACTTC.

The CDR3, as DNA: TGCAGTGCTGCCCGGACAATTATCCGTGACAATGAGCAGTTCTTC. Protein product: CSAARTIIRDNEQFF. This chain uses TRBV20-1 with TRBJ2-1, with a weak D call TRBD1 (5 bases). The CDR3 runs to 15 residues. Germline CDR1 DFQATT, CDR2 SNEGSKA (reference sequence). V shed 5 bases and J shed 5 bases, with 19 bases lying between them.

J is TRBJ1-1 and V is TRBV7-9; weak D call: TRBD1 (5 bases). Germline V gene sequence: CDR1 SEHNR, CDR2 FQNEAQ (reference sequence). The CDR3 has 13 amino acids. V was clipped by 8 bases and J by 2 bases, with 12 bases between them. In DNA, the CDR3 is TGTGCCAGCGTCGGGCAGGGAAACACTGAAGCTTTCTTT. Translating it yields CASVGQGNTEAFF.

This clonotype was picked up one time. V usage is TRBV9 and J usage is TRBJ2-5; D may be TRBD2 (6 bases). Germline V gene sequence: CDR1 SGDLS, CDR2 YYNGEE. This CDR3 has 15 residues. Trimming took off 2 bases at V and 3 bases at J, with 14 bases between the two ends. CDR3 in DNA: TGTGCCAGCAGCGTTCGGGCGGGGTTCAAAGAGACCCAGTACTTC. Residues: CASSVRAGFKETQYF.

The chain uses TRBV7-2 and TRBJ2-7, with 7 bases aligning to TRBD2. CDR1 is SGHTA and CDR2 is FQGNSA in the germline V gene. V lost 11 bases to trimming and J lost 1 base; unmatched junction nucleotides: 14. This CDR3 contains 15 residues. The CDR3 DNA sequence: TGTGCCTCTCGCTTAGATCGGGAGGCATCCTACGAGCAGTACTTC. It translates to CASRLDREASYEQYF.

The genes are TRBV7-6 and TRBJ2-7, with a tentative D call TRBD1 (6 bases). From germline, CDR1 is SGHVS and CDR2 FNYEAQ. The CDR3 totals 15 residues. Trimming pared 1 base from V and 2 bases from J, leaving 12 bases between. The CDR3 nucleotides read TGTGCCAGCAGCTTAGGCGGACAGCGAGCCTACGAGCAGTACTTC. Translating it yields CASSLGGQRAYEQYF.

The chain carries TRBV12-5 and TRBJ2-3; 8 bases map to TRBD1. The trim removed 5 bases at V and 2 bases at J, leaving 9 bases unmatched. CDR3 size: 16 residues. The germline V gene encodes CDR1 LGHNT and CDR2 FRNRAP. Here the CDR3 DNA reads TGTGCTAGTGGTCGGACAGGGTTCGGAAACACAGATACGCAGTATTTT. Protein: CASGRTGFGNTDTQYF.

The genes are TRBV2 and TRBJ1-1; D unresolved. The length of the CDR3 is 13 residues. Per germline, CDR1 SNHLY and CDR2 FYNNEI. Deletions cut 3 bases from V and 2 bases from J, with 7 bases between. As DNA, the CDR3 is TGTGCCAGCAGTGAGAAGATAAACACTGAAGCTTTCTTT. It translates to CASSEKINTEAFF.

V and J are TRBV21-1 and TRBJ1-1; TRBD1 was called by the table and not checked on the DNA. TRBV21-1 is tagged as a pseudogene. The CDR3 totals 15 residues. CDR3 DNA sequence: TGTGCCAGCAGCAGGGCCTGTGGATGGAACACTGAAGCTTTCTTT. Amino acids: CASSRACGWNTEAFF.

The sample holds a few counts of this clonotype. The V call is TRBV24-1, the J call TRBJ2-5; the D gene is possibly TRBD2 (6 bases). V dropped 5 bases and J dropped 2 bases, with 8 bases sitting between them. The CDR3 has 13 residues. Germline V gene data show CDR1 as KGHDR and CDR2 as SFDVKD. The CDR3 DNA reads TGTGCCACCAGTGTAAGCGGGCAAGAGACCCAGTACTTC. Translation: CATSVSGQETQYF.

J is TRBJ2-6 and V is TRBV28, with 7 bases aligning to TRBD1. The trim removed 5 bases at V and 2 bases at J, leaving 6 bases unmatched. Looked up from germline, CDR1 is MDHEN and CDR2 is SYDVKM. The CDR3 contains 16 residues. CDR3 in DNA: TGTGCCAGCAGTGTCATCGACAGGGCTGGGGCCAACGTCCTGACTTTC. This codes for CASSVIDRAGANVLTF.

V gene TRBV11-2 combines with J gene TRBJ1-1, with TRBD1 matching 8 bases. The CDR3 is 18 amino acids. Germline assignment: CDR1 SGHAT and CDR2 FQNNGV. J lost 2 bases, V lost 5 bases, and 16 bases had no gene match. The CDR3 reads CASSLRQGTLGSNTEAFF. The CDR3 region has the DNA TGTGCCAGCAGCCTCCGACAGGGGACCTTGGGAAGTAACACTGAAGCTTTCTTT. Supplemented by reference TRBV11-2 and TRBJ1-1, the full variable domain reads EAGVAQSPRYKIIEKRQSVAFWCNPISGHATLYWYQQILGQGPKLLIQFQNNGVVDDSQLPKDRFSAERLKGVDSTLKIQPAKLEDSAVYLCASSLRQGTLGSNTEAFFGQGTRLTVV.

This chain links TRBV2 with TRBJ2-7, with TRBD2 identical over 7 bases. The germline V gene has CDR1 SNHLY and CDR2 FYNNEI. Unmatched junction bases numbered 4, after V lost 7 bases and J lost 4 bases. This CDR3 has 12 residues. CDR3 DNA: TGTGCCAGCACACTAGCGAGGTACGAGCAGTACTTC. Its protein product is CASTLARYEQYF. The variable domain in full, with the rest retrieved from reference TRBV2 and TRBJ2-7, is EPEVTQTPSHQVTQMGQEVILRCVPISNHLYFYWYRQILGQKVEFLVSFYNNEISEKSEIFDDQFSVERPDGSNFTLKIRSTKLEDSAMYFCASTLARYEQYFGPGTRLTVT.

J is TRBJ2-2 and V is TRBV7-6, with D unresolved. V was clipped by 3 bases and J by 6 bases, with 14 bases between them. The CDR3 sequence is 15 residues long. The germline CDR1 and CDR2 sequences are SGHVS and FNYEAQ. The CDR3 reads CASSLAPAGAGELFF. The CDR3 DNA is TGTGCCAGCAGCTTGGCCCCGGCTGGGGCCGGGGAGCTGTTTTTT.

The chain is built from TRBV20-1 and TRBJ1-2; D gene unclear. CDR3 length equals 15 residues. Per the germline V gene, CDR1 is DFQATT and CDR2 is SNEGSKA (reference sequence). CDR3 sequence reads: CSVHKAGSRNYGYTF. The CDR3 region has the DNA TGCAGCGTCCATAAGGCGGGGTCCCGTAACTATGGCTACACCTTC.

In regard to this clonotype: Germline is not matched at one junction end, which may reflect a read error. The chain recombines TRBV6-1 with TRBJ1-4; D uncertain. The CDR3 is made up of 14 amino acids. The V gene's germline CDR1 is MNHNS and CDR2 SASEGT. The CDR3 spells CASREVATNEKLFF. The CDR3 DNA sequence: TGTGCCAGCAGGGAAGTCGCAACTAATGAAAAACTGTTTTTT.

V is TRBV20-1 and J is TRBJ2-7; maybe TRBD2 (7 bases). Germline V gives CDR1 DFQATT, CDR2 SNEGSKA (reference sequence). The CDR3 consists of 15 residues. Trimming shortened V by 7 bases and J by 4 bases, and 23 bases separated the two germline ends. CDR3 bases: TGCAGTGTTCAGTCAACCGGGGGGCATTGGTACGAGCAGTACTTC. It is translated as CSVQSTGGHWYEQYF.

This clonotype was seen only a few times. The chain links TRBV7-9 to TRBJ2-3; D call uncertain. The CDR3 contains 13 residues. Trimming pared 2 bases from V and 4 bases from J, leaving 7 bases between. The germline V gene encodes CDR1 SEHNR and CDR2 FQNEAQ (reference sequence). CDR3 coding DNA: TGTGCCAGCAGCTTATATAGGGCAGATACGCAGTATTTT. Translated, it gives CASSLYRADTQYF.

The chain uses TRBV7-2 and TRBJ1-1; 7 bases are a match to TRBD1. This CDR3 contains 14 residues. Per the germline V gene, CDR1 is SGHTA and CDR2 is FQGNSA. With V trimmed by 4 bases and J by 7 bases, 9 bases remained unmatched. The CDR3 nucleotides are TGTGCCAGCAGCTCCCAGAGGGGGCGGGTTGAAGCTTTCTTT. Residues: CASSSQRGRVEAFF.

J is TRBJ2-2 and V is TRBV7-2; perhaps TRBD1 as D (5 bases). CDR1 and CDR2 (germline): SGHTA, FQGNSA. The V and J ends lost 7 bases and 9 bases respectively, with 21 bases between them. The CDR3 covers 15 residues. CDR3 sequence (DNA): TGTGCCAGCAACAAGGGCCAAGACAGCGAAAGGGAGCTGTTTTTT. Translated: CASNKGQDSERELFF.

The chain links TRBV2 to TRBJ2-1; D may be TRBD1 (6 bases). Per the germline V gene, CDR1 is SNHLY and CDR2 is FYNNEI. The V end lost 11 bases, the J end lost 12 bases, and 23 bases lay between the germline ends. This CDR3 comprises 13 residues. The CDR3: CAVNSSPRGGQFF. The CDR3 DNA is TGTGCCGTCAATTCGTCTCCGAGAGGGGGGCAGTTCTTC.

CDR3 in DNA: TGTGCCAGCAGCCCAGGGTCGGTTAGCAATCAGCCCCAGCATTTT. Its protein product is CASSPGSVSNQPQHF. This chain links TRBV7-9 with TRBJ1-5; D is possibly TRBD1 (5 bases). The CDR3 contains 15 residues. Trimming removed 5 bases at V and 0 bases at J, with 11 bases between. CDR1 is SEHNR and CDR2 is FQNEAQ in the germline V gene (reference sequence).